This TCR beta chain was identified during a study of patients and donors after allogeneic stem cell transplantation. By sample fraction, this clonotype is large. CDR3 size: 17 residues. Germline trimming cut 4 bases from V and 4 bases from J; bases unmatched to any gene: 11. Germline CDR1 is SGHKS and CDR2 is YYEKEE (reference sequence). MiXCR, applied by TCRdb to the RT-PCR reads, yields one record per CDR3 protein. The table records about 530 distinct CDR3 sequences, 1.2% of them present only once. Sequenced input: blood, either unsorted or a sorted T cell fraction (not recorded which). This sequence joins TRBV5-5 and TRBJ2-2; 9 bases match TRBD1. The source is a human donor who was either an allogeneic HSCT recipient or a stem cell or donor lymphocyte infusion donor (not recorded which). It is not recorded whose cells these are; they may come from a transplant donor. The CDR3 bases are TGTGCCAGCAGCCCAGGGACAGGGAAGGCGATCACCGGGGAGCTGTTTTTT. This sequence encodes CASSPGTGKAITGELFF.